The clone carrying this T cell receptor beta chain was observed many times. V was shortened by 1 base and J by 5 bases, with 5 bases between the two germline ends. CDR3 size: 12 residues. The source of the sample is a study of T-cell reconstitution after alpha-beta-depleted transplantation in children. The library targeted TCRbeta and was prepared with unique molecular identifiers. From the PCR reads, TCRdb called clonotypes with MiXCR, one entry per CDR3 protein. The table shows about 610,000 distinct CDR3 sequences, with approximately 10% occurring only once. The sequencing here drew on PBMCs from the stem cell graft donor, taken from the stem cell graft. The origin of this receptor is a human donor who donated a stem cell graft to a child with acute myeloid leukemia. The chain has TRBV12-3 or TRBV12-4 and TRBJ2-5; no clear D. CDR3 nucleotides: TGTGCCAGCAGTTTAGTTCCGGAGACCCAGTACTTC. Encoded protein: CASSLVPETQYF.